This TCR beta chain was sequenced in a study of human CD8 memory T cell subsets. Study-level points and caveats: It was only the T cell receptor beta chains that the study sequenced. The stem-like memory and precursor exhausted T cell populations displayed similarly high diversity, which was not the case for effector memory cells.

Per germline, CDR1 SGHNT and CDR2 YENEEA. The CDR3 has 20 amino acids. TPEX cells were CCR7+ PD-1+ TIGIT+ early memory CD8+ T cells with exhausted-like traits. For every subset, the RNA was derived from duplicate vials of roughly 150,000 sorted CD8+ T cells. With regard to this clonotype: What it recognizes is unknown.

The authors made TCR beta libraries using UMI-labeled 5' RACE. TCRdb reanalyzed the 5' RACE reads and collapses them to one entry per CDR3 protein, without DNA. The repertoire table contains 6,000 to 6,500 distinct CDR3 sequences. The material sequenced was CD8+ T cells from PBMCs. The V gene is TRBV11-3, the J gene TRBJ2-7; the TCRdb call, TRBD1, lacks DNA for checking. This sequence was found in a human donor in good health. This chain's CDR3 is CASSPCGTGETRVGPYEQYF.